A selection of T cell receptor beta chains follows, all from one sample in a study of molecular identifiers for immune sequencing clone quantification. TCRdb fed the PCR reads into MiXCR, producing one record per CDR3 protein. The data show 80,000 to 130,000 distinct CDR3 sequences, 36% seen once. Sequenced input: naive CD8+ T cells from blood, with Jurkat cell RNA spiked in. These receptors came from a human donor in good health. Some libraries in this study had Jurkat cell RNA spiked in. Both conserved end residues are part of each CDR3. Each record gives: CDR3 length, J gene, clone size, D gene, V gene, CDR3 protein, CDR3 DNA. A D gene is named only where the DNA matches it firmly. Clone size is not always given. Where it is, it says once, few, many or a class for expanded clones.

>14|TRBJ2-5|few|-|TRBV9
CASSIPDLQETQYF
TGTGCCAGCAGCATCCCGGACTTGCAAGAGACCCAGTACTTC
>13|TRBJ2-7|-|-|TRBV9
CASSGQTSYEQYF
TGTGCCAGCAGCGGACAGACCTCCTACGAGCAGTACTTC
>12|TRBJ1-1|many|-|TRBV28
CASSLRGGEAFF
TGTGCCAGCAGTTTACGGGGCGGTGAAGCTTTCTTT
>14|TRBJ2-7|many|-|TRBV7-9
CASSPPGQTYEQYF
TGTGCCAGCAGCCCGCCGGGACAAACCTACGAGCAGTACTTC
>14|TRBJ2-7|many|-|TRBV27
CASSSFEGRYEQYF
TGTGCCAGCAGTTCCTTCGAAGGGCGCTACGAGCAGTACTTC
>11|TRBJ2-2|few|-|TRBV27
CASSSAGELFF
TGTGCCAGCAGTTCCGCCGGGGAGCTGTTTTTT
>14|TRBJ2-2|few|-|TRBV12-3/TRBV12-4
CASSNGQSVGELFF
TGTGCCAGCAGTAACGGGCAGTCTGTCGGGGAGCTGTTTTTT
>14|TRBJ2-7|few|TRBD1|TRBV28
CASSRTGATYEQYF
TGTGCCAGCAGTCGGACAGGGGCCACCTACGAGCAGTACTTC
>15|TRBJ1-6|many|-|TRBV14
CASSQDLHLGSPLHF
TGTGCCAGCAGCCAAGATCTCCATCTGGGGTCACCCCTCCACTTT
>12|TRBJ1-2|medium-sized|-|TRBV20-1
CSASDNNYGYTF
TGCAGTGCTAGTGACAATAACTATGGCTACACCTTC
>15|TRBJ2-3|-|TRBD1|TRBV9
CASSWTGSSADTQYF
TGTGCCAGCAGCTGGACAGGGAGTAGCGCAGATACGCAGTATTTT
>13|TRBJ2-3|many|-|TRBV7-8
CASSLVGVDTQYF
TGTGCCAGCAGCTTAGTTGGCGTAGATACGCAGTATTTT
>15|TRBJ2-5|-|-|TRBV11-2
CASSLSLGVEETQYF
TGTGCCAGCAGCTTAAGTTTGGGGGTGGAAGAGACCCAGTACTTC